The rows below give T cell receptor beta chains drawn from one sample of a study of shared clonotypes between healthy human individuals. Here immunoSEQ multiplex PCR was the method, and the copy in TCRdb shows in-frame clones only, minus some. The sample lists roughly 890,000 clones; roughly 92% were seen once. The material sequenced was naive CD8+ T cells sorted from blood. These receptors were taken from a man aged 25-40 years in good health. Each CDR3 is given with its conserved first and last residue. D genes are given only for firm matches. Size is stated for part of the rows, as once, few or many counts, or as a class when the clone is expanded.

>.|.|TRBJ2-2|TRBV4-1
CASSPGESTGELFF
TGCGCCAGCAGCCCGGGGGAGTCGACCGGGGAGCTGTTTTTT
>.|.|TRBJ2-5|TRBV11-2
CASHRGREGQETQYF
TGTGCCAGCCACAGGGGGCGGGAGGGCCAAGAGACCCAGTACTTC
>.|TRBD2|TRBJ2-2|TRBV7-9
CASSLRTSGFAGELFF
TGTGCCAGCAGCCTCCGGACTAGCGGGTTCGCCGGGGAGCTGTTTTTT
>.|.|TRBJ1-1|TRBV30
CAWSPTGQRAFF
TGTGCCTGGAGTCCAACGGGACAACGGGCTTTCTTT
>.|.|TRBJ1-1|TRBV10-1
CARTALDQNTEAFF
TGCGCCCGGACAGCCCTAGACCAGAACACTGAAGCTTTCTTT
>.|TRBD1|TRBJ1-2|TRBV7-2
CASSSTGDYGYTF
TGTGCCAGCAGTTCTACAGGGGATTATGGCTACACCTTC
>.|TRBD1|TRBJ2-7|TRBV29-1
CSVVESGTASYEQYF
TGCAGCGTTGTGGAATCCGGGACAGCCTCCTACGAGCAGTACTTC
>.|.|TRBJ2-3|TRBV7-9
CASSLILEIVSTDTQYF
TGTGCCAGCAGCTTAATTTTAGAGATCGTGAGCACAGATACGCAGTATTTT
>.|.|TRBJ2-3|TRBV29-1
CSVEAVMDTDTQYF
TGCAGCGTCGAAGCCGTCATGGACACAGATACGCAGTATTTT
>.|TRBD2|TRBJ2-1|TRBV4-3
CASSPTSGTYNEQFF
TGCGCCAGCAGTCCAACTAGCGGGACATACAATGAGCAGTTCTTC
>once|TRBD2|TRBJ2-1|TRBV10-2
CASSDRLAERNEQFF
TGCGCCAGCAGTGATAGGCTAGCGGAGAGGAATGAGCAGTTCTTC
>once|.|TRBJ2-1|TRBV5-5
CASSLKDEQFF
TGTGCCAGCAGCTTGAAGGATGAGCAGTTCTTC
>.|.|TRBJ2-7|TRBV4-1
CASSQGPGSSYEQYF
TGCGCCAGCAGCCAAGGGCCCGGAAGCTCCTACGAGCAGTACTTC
>.|TRBD2|TRBJ2-1|TRBV5-1
CASSHGTSGNEQFF
TGCGCCAGCAGCCATGGGACTAGCGGCAATGAGCAGTTCTTC
>few|TRBD2|TRBJ2-1|TRBV19
CASSLGLGNEQFF
TGTGCCAGTAGTTTGGGACTAGGGAATGAGCAGTTCTTC
>once|.|TRBJ2-7|TRBV27
CASSNQGVSYEQYF
TGTGCCAGCAGCAACCAGGGCGTTTCCTACGAGCAGTACTTC
>.|.|TRBJ2-7|TRBV6-6
CASSYSSWDNYEQYF
TGTGCCAGCAGTTACTCTAGTTGGGACAACTACGAGCAGTACTTC
>.|.|TRBJ2-5|TRBV1
CTSSQDNGTSSTIIKETQYF
TGCACCAGCAGCCAAGATAATGGGACTAGCTCGACGATAATTAAGGAGACCCAGTACTTC
>few|.|TRBJ2-6|TRBV5-4
CASSSQGAGANVLTF
TGTGCCAGCAGCTCTCAGGGAGCTGGGGCCAACGTCCTGACTTTC
>.|.|TRBJ2-5|TRBV7-2
CASSFQETQYF
TGTGCCAGCAGCTTTCAAGAGACCCAGTACTTC
>.|TRBD1|TRBJ2-5|TRBV5-5
CASNPLTTGQGAGETQYF
TGTGCCAGCAACCCCCTAACCACGGGACAGGGGGCCGGAGAGACCCAGTACTTC
>.|.|TRBJ2-1|TRBV19
CASSIVWYNEQFF
TGTGCCAGTAGTATAGTTTGGTACAATGAGCAGTTCTTC
>.|.|TRBJ1-5|TRBV2
CASSEGVSVYQPQHF
TGTGCCAGCAGTGAAGGGGTGTCAGTTTATCAGCCCCAGCATTTT
>.|TRBD2|TRBJ2-2|TRBV7-2
CASSWTSGRAGTGELFF
TGTGCCAGCAGCTGGACTAGCGGGAGGGCCGGAACCGGGGAGCTGTTTTTT
>.|.|TRBJ2-3|TRBV27
CASSFGTADTQYF
TGTGCCAGCAGTTTTGGGACTGCCGATACGCAGTATTTT
>.|TRBD2|TRBJ2-7|TRBV6-5
CASSYSGGLAGHEQYF
TGTGCCAGCAGTTACTCGGGGGGACTAGCGGGCCACGAGCAGTACTTC
>.|.|TRBJ1-2|TRBV27
CASSSGVYGYTF
TGTGCCAGCAGTTCAGGGGTTTATGGCTACACCTTC
>.|TRBD2|TRBJ2-7|TRBV7-9
CASSDIAGPHHEQYF
TGTGCCAGCAGCGATATAGCGGGGCCGCACCACGAGCAGTACTTC
>.|TRBD2|TRBJ2-7|TRBV29-1
CSVEEDGTTYEQYF
TGCAGCGTTGAAGAAGACGGGACTACTTACGAGCAGTACTTC
>.|.|TRBJ1-5|TRBV27
CASSTGNQPQHF
TGTGCCAGCAGTACGGGCAATCAGCCCCAGCATTTT
>.|.|TRBJ1-4|TRBV5-6
CASSLAEGRATNEKLFF
TGTGCCAGCAGCTTGGCCGAGGGGCGGGCAACTAATGAAAAACTGTTTTTT
>.|.|TRBJ2-3|TRBV27
CASSPHSSADTQYF
TGTGCCAGCAGCCCCCATTCTAGCGCAGATACGCAGTATTTT
>once|.|TRBJ1-2|TRBV6-6
CASSSSEVGFYGYTF
TGTGCCAGCAGTTCCTCCGAAGTAGGTTTCTATGGCTACACCTTC
>.|TRBD1|TRBJ2-7|TRBV6-1
CASSEWNRGSSYEQYF
TGTGCCAGCAGTGAATGGAACAGGGGAAGCTCCTACGAGCAGTACTTC
>.|.|TRBJ2-7|TRBV7-6
CASSLFAGSSYEQYF
TGTGCCAGCAGCTTATTCGCAGGGAGCTCCTACGAGCAGTACTTC
>.|.|TRBJ2-5|TRBV6-6
CASSYRSPQETQYF
TGTGCCAGCAGTTACAGGTCGCCCCAAGAGACCCAGTACTTC
>.|TRBD1|TRBJ2-7|TRBV19
CASSILAGGGEQYF
TGTGCCAGTAGTATCCTGGCAGGGGGCGGCGAGCAGTACTTC
>.|.|TRBJ1-1|TRBV6-5
CASSYQPGDLNTEAFF
TGTGCCAGCAGTTACCAACCGGGAGACTTGAACACTGAAGCTTTCTTT
>.|.|TRBJ1-1|TRBV9
CASSPIVNTEAFF
TGTGCCAGCAGCCCCATAGTGAACACTGAAGCTTTCTTT
>.|.|TRBJ2-7|TRBV7-2
CASSLTSSYEQYF
TGTGCCAGCAGCTTAACAAGTTCCTACGAGCAGTACTTC
>.|.|TRBJ2-7|TRBV29-1
CSVVTVGKREQYF
TGCAGCGTTGTAACAGTGGGTAAAAGGGAGCAGTACTTC
>.|TRBD2|TRBJ2-1|TRBV30
CAWRGLAGADEQFF
TGTGCCTGGAGAGGGCTAGCGGGAGCTGATGAGCAGTTCTTC
>.|.|TRBJ1-2|TRBV15
CATSPGANYGYTF
TGTGCCACCAGCCCGGGGGCTAACTATGGCTACACCTTC
>.|.|TRBJ1-1|TRBV13
CASSRGGGTEAFF
TGTGCCAGCAGCAGGGGAGGGGGCACTGAAGCTTTCTTT
>.|.|TRBJ2-2|TRBV5-1
CASSSSGSEGPYTGELFF
TGCGCCAGCAGCTCGAGTGGTAGCGAAGGACCATACACCGGGGAGCTGTTTTTT
>.|.|TRBJ2-2|TRBV11-2
CASSLGKHLTGELFF
TGTGCCAGCAGCTTAGGGAAGCATTTGACCGGGGAGCTGTTTTTT
>.|TRBD2|TRBJ2-7|TRBV5-4
CASSLALGLAGDEQYF
TGTGCCAGCAGCTTGGCGCTGGGACTAGCGGGGGACGAGCAGTACTTC
>.|.|TRBJ1-1|TRBV11-2
CASSLNFAEAFF
TGTGCCAGCAGCTTGAATTTCGCTGAAGCTTTCTTT
>.|.|TRBJ1-1|TRBV7-9
CASSRTTYSELNTEAFF
TGTGCCAGCAGCCGCACAACCTACAGCGAACTGAACACTGAAGCTTTCTTT
>.|TRBD2|TRBJ2-1|TRBV19
CASSNRLAGGNEQFF
TGTGCCAGTAGTAACAGACTAGCGGGAGGGAATGAGCAGTTCTTC
>.|.|TRBJ1-4|TRBV27
CASSLGPRVSGANEKLFF
TGTGCCAGCAGTTTAGGCCCCCGAGTGAGTGGAGCTAATGAAAAACTGTTTTTT